The rows below give T cell receptor beta chains drawn from one sample of a study of human T cells and chemical hapten exposure. TCRdb passed the RACE reads through MiXCR, listing each CDR3 protein once. Seen here are tens of thousands of distinct CDR3 sequences, roughly 8.8% observed once, and the top ten hold more than 13%. Source: whole blood, taken in connection with sensitization to the hapten diphenylcyclopropenone (DPC). The origin of the receptors is a woman aged 40 to 50 with alopecia areata. Some clones in this sample may be carry-over from other donors' samples. The CDR3 runs from the conserved cysteine through the conserved F or W. The order of the fields is V gene, D gene, J gene, clone size, CDR3 DNA, CDR3 protein. D genes are given only for firm matches. Size is omitted from some rows. Given values are once, few, many or a class for expanded clones.

TRBV4-1	.	TRBJ1-2	many	TGCGCCAGCAGCCCCCTGGCAGGGGATGGCTACACCTTC	CASSPLAGDGYTF
TRBV19	.	TRBJ2-7	many	TGTGCCAGTAGTGGACGGGGAGCCTACGAGCAGTACTTC	CASSGRGAYEQYF
TRBV20-1	.	TRBJ1-4	.	TGCAGTGCTAGGACGGGAAATGAAAAACTGTTTTTT	CSARTGNEKLFF
TRBV29-1	.	TRBJ2-3	many	TGCAGCGTTGGGGGATGGGACGTCACAGATACGCAGTATTTT	CSVGGWDVTDTQYF
TRBV6-2/TRBV6-3	.	TRBJ2-7	.	TGTGCCAGCAGTTACCCCGACCGCAACGAGCAGTACTTC	CASSYPDRNEQYF
TRBV5-4	TRBD1	TRBJ2-7	many	TGTGCCAGCAGCCCCTACTGGACAGGGGCCTACGAGCAGTACTTC	CASSPYWTGAYEQYF
TRBV20-1	.	TRBJ1-2	many	TGCAGTGCTAGAAGCGGGGATGGCTACACCTTC	CSARSGDGYTF
TRBV12-3/TRBV12-4	TRBD1	TRBJ1-2	many	TGTGCCAGCAGTTCCCTGGACAGGGAAGATTACTATGGCTACACCTTC	CASSSLDREDYYGYTF
TRBV2	.	TRBJ1-5	many	TGTGCCAGCAGTGGGGGGAGTAGCAATCAGCCCCAGCATTTT	CASSGGSSNQPQHF
TRBV20-1	.	TRBJ2-1	few	TGCAGTGCTATGATTTACAATGAGCAGTTCTTC	CSAMIYNEQFF
TRBV7-3	.	TRBJ1-5	few	TGTGCCAGCAGCTTAACACCCCTTGAGCCCCAGCATTTT	CASSLTPLEPQHF
TRBV14	.	TRBJ1-2	.	TGTGCCAGCAGCCAAGAGTTCCAGGGCTTGTTAGATGGCTACACCTTC	CASSQEFQGLLDGYTF
TRBV6-5	TRBD2	TRBJ2-1	many	TGTGCCAGCAGTTTCCTCCTGAGCGGGGGACTTGAGCAGTTCTTC	CASSFLLSGGLEQFF
TRBV18	TRBD1	TRBJ1-1	many	TGTGCCAGCTCACTACCGGGACAGGGATTCATGAACACTGAAGCTTTCTTT	CASSLPGQGFMNTEAFF
TRBV6-1	TRBD1	TRBJ1-6	many	TGTGCCAGCAGTGGGGCCACAGGGGGCGGAAATAATTCACCCCTCCACTTT	CASSGATGGGNNSPLHF
TRBV6-5	.	TRBJ2-7	.	TGTGCCAGCAGTCAGAGTAGGGGAGCCTACGAGCAGTACTTC	CASSQSRGAYEQYF
TRBV9	TRBD2	TRBJ2-1	.	TGTGCCAGCAGCAGCTGGGAGGGGGAGCAGTTCTTC	CASSSWEGEQFF
TRBV29-1	TRBD2	TRBJ2-2	.	TGCAGCGTTGAACGGCGGGGGGGCGCCACCGGGGAGCTGTTTTTT	CSVERRGGATGELFF
TRBV28	.	TRBJ2-1	many	TGTGCCAGCAGTCTGACTCGGAGGCAGTTCTTC	CASSLTRRQFF